Here is one TCR beta chain with its context. Its matching antigen is unknown. These data come from a study of regulatory T cells in long-lasting Graves disease. Points from the study as a whole: Compared with new cases, persistent Graves' patients showed reduced TCR diversity. Accuracy could have been hurt by small sample size. TRBV28 was favored in persistent disease, as were TRBJ1-2 and TRBJ2-5.

Researchers made TCR beta libraries by using iRepertoire HTBI primers and running Arm-PCR on CDR3 regions. TCRdb used MiXCR to reprocess the multiplex PCR reads, holding one entry per CDR3 protein. This table holds approximately 480,000 distinct CDR3 sequences, 15% to 20% found once. Time point of the sample: newly diagnosed GD, antithyroid drugs for less than 3 months. Construction of the TCR library relied on RNA isolated from PBMCs. This CDR3 has 16 residues. CDR1 MDHEN and CDR2 SYDVKM come from the germline V gene. Losses at the gene ends were 6 bases for V and 5 bases for J; bases not matched to a gene: 9. These data also featured in a second study, about T cells in Graves' hyperthyroidism and ophthalmopathy.

The chain uses TRBV28 and TRBJ2-1; 11 bases fit TRBD1. The source is a man aged 35 to 55 with Graves disease. This sample comprised peripheral blood mononuclear cells (PBMCs), obtained at new diagnosis, from a patient treated with antithyroid drugs. This CDR3 reads CASSLSGQGVHNEQFF. CDR3 sequence (DNA): TGTGCCAGCAGCCTCTCGGGACAGGGGGTCCACAATGAGCAGTTCTTC.